One and the same sample provided the 3 T cell receptor beta chains below, sequenced in a study of prognosis after radiotherapy for stage I lung cancer. Genomic DNA was subjected to two-round multiplex PCR for amplification of TCR beta CDR3. Primers targeting each individual TRBV and TRBJ gene were applied in first-round PCR. Using its own MiXCR run on the multiplex PCR reads, TCRdb lists one record per CDR3 protein. The table includes around 19,000 distinct CDR3 sequences, around 55% detected once. The sample consisted of PBMCs, taken before or after stereotactic body radiation therapy (not recorded which). The receptors were gathered from a donor aged 50 or older with non-small cell lung cancer.

There are many counts of this clonotype. CDR3 in amino acids: CSVPGTGGGETQYF. The CDR3 DNA reads TGCAGCGTTCCCGGGACAGGGGGCGGAGAGACCCAGTACTTC. The chain recombines TRBV29-1 with TRBJ2-5; 12 nucleotides line up with TRBD1. The CDR3 spans 14 residues. V shed 5 bases and J 4 bases; nucleotides not matched to a gene: 5. Per the germline V gene, CDR1 is SQVTM and CDR2 is ANQGSEA.

This clonotype was found a few times. The junction differs from germline at one of its ends, possibly a read error. V gene TRBV5-1 combines with J gene TRBJ1-2, with D unclear. The CDR3 totals 13 residues. CDR1 SGHRS and CDR2 YFSETQ come from the germline V gene. CDR3 DNA sequence: TGCGCCAGCAGTCGGGATCTTTTCTATGGCCACACCTTC. The encoded protein is CASSRDLFYGHTF.

The J gene is TRBJ1-1, the V gene TRBV5-8, with D tentatively TRBD1 (6 bases). Germline values: CDR1 SGHTS, CDR2 YDEGEE. The CDR3 has 14 residues. The V gene lost 4 bases and the J gene lost 1 base, with 11 bases spanning the gap. CDR3 nucleotide sequence: TGTGCCAGCAGCGCCGGACAGAAGAACACTGAAGCTTTCTTT. It encodes CASSAGQKNTEAFF.